The text below deals with one T cell receptor beta chain. The data were obtained in a study of blood T cell repertoires in COVID-19. Study overall: Sample material is recorded as cDNA or gDNA derived from T cells, B-cell-depleted T cells, or PBMCs.

Here immunoSEQ multiplex PCR was the method, and the copy in TCRdb shows in-frame clones only, minus some. The data hold 65,000 to 75,000 clones, with roughly three quarters observed a single time. The specimen was peripheral blood. The clonotype originates from a man aged 70-80 years with acute or convalescent COVID-19.

CDR3 nucleotide sequence: TGTGCCAGTAGTATTGGGACAGGGTACTCTAGCAATCAGCCCCAGCATTTT. Amino acid sequence: CASSIGTGYSSNQPQHF. The rearrangement uses TRBV19 and TRBJ1-5; 9 nucleotides line up with TRBD1. V trimming: 3 bases; J trimming: 0 bases; junction bases outside the gene matches: 6. Germline V CDR1 and CDR2: LNHDA, SQIVND (reference sequence). The CDR3 loop spans 17 amino acids.